The TCR beta chain described here comes from a study of OX40 agonist ivuxolimab in advanced cancers. Study summary: With a range of roughly 20 to 79, age averaged about 58 years, and 65% to 85% were male. The eligibility criteria allowed prior anti-PD-1, anti-PD-L1 or anti-CTLA-4 therapy, and approximately 38% had some. Study-wide results and caveats: Partial responders treated at 0.1-3.0 mg/kg exhibited clonal expansion among the lowest measured.

Using immunoSEQ multiplex PCR, the repertoire was profiled, and TCRdb retains in-frame clones only, with some absent. The data show about 58,000 clones, 88% seen once. V lost 4 bases and J lost 4, with 14 bases in between. CDR1 is SGDLS, CDR2 YYNGEE, per germline. The CDR3 is 14 amino acids. Comment on this clone: Its antigen is not identified.

This TCR was sampled from an adult with an advanced solid tumor such as melanoma, head and neck, liver or kidney cancer. Material: CD4+ or CD8+ T cells sorted from blood, obtained in a trial of the OX40 agonist ivuxolimab. The chain uses TRBV9 and TRBJ2-5; D might be TRBD2 (6 bases). The CDR3 DNA sequence: TGTGCCAGCAGCCCCGGCGGGGTAGGAGAGACCCAGTACTTC. This sequence encodes CASSPGGVGETQYF.